The clone carrying this T cell receptor beta chain was seen ten or more times. This entry is derived from a study of human T cells and chemical hapten exposure. Study as a whole: Variability of per-sample TCR yields stemmed mainly from small differences in pooled library volume.

CDR1 and CDR2 from the germline V gene are SNHLY and FYNNEI. The CDR3 consists of 15 residues. Trimming at V came to 5 bases and at J to 1 base, leaving 5 bases not matched to a gene. Time point specified: healthy volunteer bleed at 6 weeks. The authors extracted total RNA from unfractionated whole blood. Within the library, unique molecular identifiers were attached to each individual cDNA molecule. Per the authors' pipeline: Between 23,224 and 690,600 TCRs appeared in each sample, and the median stood at 95,638. In TCRdb, the RACE reads were re-called with MiXCR into one record per CDR3 protein. The V and J calls here are based on TCRdb, not the publication. The sample consists of 44,000 or so distinct CDR3 sequences, about 3.7% of them appearing once.

This TCR derives from a human donor in good health. Some clones in this sample may be carry-over from other donors' samples. The source material was whole blood. This chain uses TRBV2 with TRBJ2-1; 7 bases match TRBD2. The CDR3 loop reads CASSPSRESYNEQFF. DNA for the CDR3: TGTGCCAGCAGTCCGTCGCGGGAGTCCTACAATGAGCAGTTCTTC.